Listed below are T cell receptor beta chains from one sample, sequenced in a study of Ad26.COV2.S vaccination and SARS-CoV-2 variants. The assay was immunoSEQ multiplex PCR, and TCRdb's table has in-frame clones only and misses some. The sample holds around 320,000 clones, 85% seen once. The source was peripheral blood, collected in a trial of Ad26.COV2.S vaccine versus placebo. These receptors all come from a person aged 18-65 years who received the Ad26.COV2.S COVID-19 vaccine or a placebo. The CDR3 runs from the conserved cysteine through the conserved F or W. D genes are given only for firm matches. Clone size is given for some rows only: seen once, a few or many times, or a class if the clone is expanded.

abundance	len	d_gene	v_gene	j_gene	CDR3aa	CDR3nt
.	12	.	TRBV29-1	TRBJ2-2	CSVLFSTGELFF	TGCAGCGTTTTGTTCAGCACCGGGGAGCTGTTTTTT
few	12	TRBD1	TRBV15	TRBJ1-2	CATSRDRGVNTF	TGTGCCACCAGCCGGGACAGGGGTGTCAACACCTTC
.	11	.	TRBV30	TRBJ2-3	CAWTGGDTQYF	TGTGCCTGGACAGGGGGGGATACGCAGTATTTT
.	16	TRBD2	TRBV19	TRBJ2-1	CASRTPGGVPYNEQFF	TGTGCCAGTAGAACTCCCGGGGGGGTTCCCTACAATGAGCAGTTCTTC
few	13	TRBD1	TRBV27	TRBJ2-2	CASSRQGTGELFF	TGTGCCAGCAGCAGACAGGGAACCGGGGAGCTGTTTTTT
.	10	.	TRBV12-3/TRBV12-4	TRBJ1-2	CASSLSGYTF	TGTGCCAGCAGTTTATCTGGCTACACCTTC
.	10	.	TRBV20-1	TRBJ2-1	CSARVNEQFF	TGCAGTGCTAGAGTCAATGAGCAGTTCTTC
.	13	.	TRBV7-3	TRBJ1-2	CASSPDGHYGYTF	TGTGCCAGCAGCCCCGACGGCCACTATGGCTACACCTTC
.	15	.	TRBV5-1	TRBJ1-1	CASSLDRDLGAEAFF	TGCGCCAGCAGCTTGGACAGGGACTTGGGTGCTGAAGCTTTCTTT
once	14	TRBD1	TRBV10-3	TRBJ2-7	CAIADRGPTYEQYF	TGTGCCATTGCTGACAGGGGACCCACCTACGAGCAGTACTTC
.	15	TRBD1	TRBV28	TRBJ1-4	CASRPSGQGAEKLFF	TGTGCCAGCAGACCATCGGGACAGGGCGCTGAAAAACTGTTTTTT
.	11	.	TRBV11-2	TRBJ2-1	CASSTSIEQFF	TGTGCCAGCAGCACTAGCATTGAGCAGTTCTTC
.	14	TRBD2	TRBV9	TRBJ2-3	CATSPRAGGDTQYF	TGTGCCACCTCGCCGCGGGCGGGAGGAGATACGCAGTATTTT
.	16	TRBD2	TRBV19	TRBJ2-1	CASSMRVSGGYNEQFF	TGTGCCAGTAGTATGAGGGTTAGCGGGGGTTACAATGAGCAGTTCTTC
.	13	.	TRBV5-4	TRBJ2-3	CASTLYRTDTQYF	TGTGCCAGCACCCTCTACAGGACAGATACGCAGTATTTT
.	12	TRBD1	TRBV9	TRBJ1-2	CASSVLGGGYTF	TGTGCCAGCAGCGTGTTAGGGGGCGGCTACACCTTC
.	11	.	TRBV20-1	TRBJ1-1	CSARKSTEAFF	TGCAGTGCTAGAAAGTCCACTGAAGCTTTCTTT
.	15	.	TRBV2	TRBJ1-1	CASSGGPGARTEAFF	TGTGCCAGCAGCGGGGGACCGGGGGCGAGGACTGAAGCTTTCTTT
.	14	.	TRBV4-1	TRBJ1-1	CASSQDFENTEAFF	TGCGCCAGCAGCCAAGACTTCGAGAACACTGAAGCTTTCTTT
.	17	.	TRBV18	TRBJ1-4	CASSAFSSGISGEKLFF	TGTGCCAGCTCGGCTTTTAGTTCGGGCATTTCCGGTGAAAAACTGTTTTTT
.	16	TRBD2	TRBV14	TRBJ2-1	CASSQVGTSGSGGQFF	TGTGCCAGCAGCCAAGTGGGGACTAGCGGGTCTGGAGGGCAGTTCTTC
once	14	TRBD1	TRBV5-5	TRBJ1-2	CASSPDRGSYGYTF	TGTGCCAGCAGCCCGGACAGGGGATCTTATGGCTACACCTTC
.	16	TRBD1	TRBV13	TRBJ1-6	CASSTLWGQGASPLHF	TGTGCCAGCAGCACCCTATGGGGACAGGGCGCTTCACCCCTCCACTTT
.	15	.	TRBV28	TRBJ1-4	CASSSLATTNEKLFF	TGTGCCAGCAGCTCTCTAGCGACAACTAATGAAAAACTGTTTTTT
.	16	.	TRBV6-2/TRBV6-3	TRBJ1-1	CASSYGRLGENTEAFF	TGTGCCAGCAGTTACGGTAGACTGGGGGAGAACACTGAAGCTTTCTTT
once	14	.	TRBV10-3	TRBJ2-7	CAISGRGVGYEQYF	TGTGCCATCTCGGGTCGGGGAGTTGGATACGAGCAGTACTTC
.	10	TRBD1	TRBV20-1	TRBJ1-1	CSSRGSEAFF	TGCAGTTCCAGGGGGTCTGAAGCTTTCTTT
.	14	.	TRBV2	TRBJ1-1	CASSLARLNTEAFF	TGTGCCAGCAGCCTGGCCCGTTTGAACACTGAAGCTTTCTTT
.	15	.	TRBV11-3	TRBJ1-1	CASSLPGRRGSEAFF	TGTGCCAGCAGCCTACCGGGACGAAGGGGAAGTGAAGCTTTCTTT
.	16	.	TRBV5-1	TRBJ2-7	CASSPEPGPYVYEQYF	TGCGCCAGCAGCCCAGAACCAGGACCCTACGTTTACGAGCAGTACTTC
.	12	.	TRBV10-2	TRBJ1-2	CASRRDSYGYTF	TGCGCCAGCAGGCGGGACTCCTATGGCTACACCTTC
.	20	TRBD1	TRBV4-1	TRBJ1-5	CASSQQTPGTGVHYHQPQHF	TGCGCCAGCAGCCAGCAAACTCCCGGGACAGGGGTCCACTACCACCAGCCCCAGCATTTT
.	15	.	TRBV5-6	TRBJ1-4	CASNLLVGVNEKLFF	TGTGCCAGCAATCTGCTTGTGGGGGTTAATGAAAAACTGTTTTTT
.	13	.	TRBV25-1	TRBJ2-4	CASSVRVSGIQYF	TGTGCCAGCAGTGTCAGGGTCAGCGGCATTCAGTACTTC
.	16	TRBD2	TRBV18	TRBJ2-3	CASSPPGTRSTDTQYF	TGTGCCAGCTCACCACCAGGGACTAGAAGCACAGATACGCAGTATTTT
.	16	.	TRBV5-1	TRBJ1-6	CASSPGVGRGNSPLHF	TGCGCCAGCAGCCCGGGAGTAGGACGGGGAAATTCACCCCTCCACTTT
.	17	TRBD2	TRBV19	TRBJ2-3	CASSMLAGGQGTDTQYF	TGTGCCAGTAGTATGCTAGCGGGGGGGCAGGGCACAGATACGCAGTATTTT
.	16	.	TRBV5-1	TRBJ2-5	CASSLVGDAGWETQYF	TGCGCCAGCAGCTTGGTTGGGGACGCCGGGTGGGAGACCCAGTACTTC
.	16	.	TRBV15	TRBJ1-1	CATSSLGEGAATEAFF	TGTGCCACCAGCAGCCTGGGGGAGGGCGCGGCCACTGAAGCTTTCTTT
few	15	.	TRBV27	TRBJ2-6	CASSNLAAGANVLTF	TGTGCCAGCAGTAATCTAGCCGCTGGGGCCAACGTCCTGACTTTC
.	16	TRBD1	TRBV30	TRBJ2-7	CAWSVGLGQPTYEQYF	TGTGCCTGGAGTGTGGGGTTGGGACAGCCAACCTACGAGCAGTACTTC
.	14	.	TRBV3-1/TRBV3-2	TRBJ2-3	CASSTRGGPDTQYF	TGTGCCAGCAGCACCCGGGGTGGCCCAGATACGCAGTATTTT
.	13	.	TRBV12-3/TRBV12-4	TRBJ2-1	CASSLVRYNEQFF	TGTGCCAGCAGTTTAGTTAGGTATAATGAGCAGTTCTTC
.	15	TRBD2	TRBV7-2	TRBJ2-5	CASSFPTGGGETQYF	TGTGCCAGCAGCTTCCCCACGGGGGGAGGGGAGACCCAGTACTTC
.	14	.	TRBV5-1	TRBJ1-5	CASSLGNPNQPQHF	TGCGCCAGCAGCTTGGGGAACCCCAATCAGCCCCAGCATTTT
.	16	TRBD1	TRBV16	TRBJ1-2	CASSHYTGGANYGYTF	TGTGCCAGCAGCCATTACACAGGGGGCGCCAACTATGGCTACACCTTC
.	15	TRBD2	TRBV4-1	TRBJ2-7	CASSQETSGGREQYF	TGCGCCAGCAGCCAAGAGACTAGCGGGGGTCGCGAGCAGTACTTC
.	13	TRBD1	TRBV2	TRBJ2-5	CASNRDRGETQYF	TGTGCCAGTAACCGGGACAGGGGTGAGACCCAGTACTTC
.	14	TRBD1	TRBV2	TRBJ1-5	CASSGTGGIQPQHF	TGTGCCAGCAGCGGCACAGGGGGCATTCAGCCCCAGCATTTT
.	17	TRBD2	TRBV7-3	TRBJ2-1	CASSVTSGGPPYREQFF	TGTGCCAGCAGCGTGACTAGCGGGGGGCCCCCTTACAGGGAGCAGTTCTTC
.	17	.	TRBV6-2/TRBV6-3	TRBJ2-7	CASSYGTARRVLYEQYF	TGTGCCAGCAGTTACGGCACGGCAAGAAGGGTTTTGTACGAGCAGTACTTC
.	15	.	TRBV2	TRBJ2-5	CASIGGWGKQETQYF	TGTGCCAGCATCGGGGGTTGGGGAAAACAAGAGACCCAGTACTTC
few	19	TRBD2	TRBV28	TRBJ2-7	CASSFSGEHGGGGTYEQYF	TGTGCCAGCAGTTTTTCAGGGGAGCATGGCGGGGGGGGCACCTACGAGCAGTACTTC
once	15	.	TRBV6-2/TRBV6-3	TRBJ2-7	CASGPHAGRGGEQYF	TGTGCCAGCGGCCCGCACGCAGGGCGTGGGGGCGAGCAGTACTTC
.	15	TRBD1	TRBV13	TRBJ2-7	CASSLGGTGSHEQYF	TGTGCCAGCAGCTTAGGGGGGACAGGGTCCCACGAGCAGTACTTC
few	14	.	TRBV18	TRBJ1-4	CASSRGGAGEKLFF	TGTGCCAGCTCACGGGGAGGGGCTGGAGAAAAACTGTTTTTT
.	17	TRBD2	TRBV28	TRBJ2-7	CASSLSLAGGLTYEQYF	TGTGCCAGCAGTTTGTCCCTAGCGGGGGGCTTAACCTACGAGCAGTACTTC
.	17	.	TRBV6-1	TRBJ2-4	CASSGRPPKTAKNIQYF	TGTGCCAGCAGTGGCCGGCCTCCGAAAACTGCCAAAAACATTCAGTACTTC
.	15	TRBD1	TRBV7-3	TRBJ1-1	CASSATGGWGTEAFF	TGTGCCAGCAGCGCCACAGGGGGCTGGGGCACTGAAGCTTTCTTT